What follows describes a single TCR beta chain. Antigen: not known. Healthy bone marrow donors made up the cohort. This entry is derived from a study of cytomegalovirus exposure and HLA in healthy donors. Study-level points and caveats: The study reported that TCR beta sequences accurately predicted HLA-A and HLA-B alleles in most subjects.

The PCR contained 60 Vbeta and 13 Jbeta primers. Sequencing used immunoSEQ multiplex PCR; TCRdb keeps in-frame clones, though not all of them. Here the sample table reports 100,000 to 150,000 clones. CDR3 length equals 14 residues. Germline CDR1 and CDR2: MDHEN and SYDVKM. V dropped 2 bases and J dropped 6 bases, with 13 bases sitting between them. The clonotype comes from a middle-aged woman in good health and CMV-seronegative. The sequenced material came from PBMCs. The chain links TRBV28 to TRBJ1-1, with a weak D call TRBD1 (5 bases). The CDR3 DNA sequence: TGTGCCAGCAGTTTACCGGGGGGTATCGCTGAAGCTTTCTTT. Its translation: CASSLPGGIAEAFF.